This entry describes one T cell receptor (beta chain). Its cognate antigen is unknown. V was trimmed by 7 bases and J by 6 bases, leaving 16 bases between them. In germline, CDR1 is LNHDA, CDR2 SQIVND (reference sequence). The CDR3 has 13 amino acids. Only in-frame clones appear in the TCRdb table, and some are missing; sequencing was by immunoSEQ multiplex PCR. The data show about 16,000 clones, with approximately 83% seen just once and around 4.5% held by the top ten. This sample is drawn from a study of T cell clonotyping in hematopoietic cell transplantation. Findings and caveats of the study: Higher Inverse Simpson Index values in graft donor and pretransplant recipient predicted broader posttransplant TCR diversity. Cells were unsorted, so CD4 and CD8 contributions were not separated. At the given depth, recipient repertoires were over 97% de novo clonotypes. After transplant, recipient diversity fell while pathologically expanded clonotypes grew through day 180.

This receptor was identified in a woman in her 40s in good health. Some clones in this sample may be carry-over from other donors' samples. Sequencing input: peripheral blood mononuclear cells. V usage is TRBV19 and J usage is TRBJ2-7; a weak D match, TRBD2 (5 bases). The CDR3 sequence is CASTPDSIGEQYF. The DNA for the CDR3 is TGTGCCAGTACCCCGGACTCCATTGGCGAGCAGTACTTC.